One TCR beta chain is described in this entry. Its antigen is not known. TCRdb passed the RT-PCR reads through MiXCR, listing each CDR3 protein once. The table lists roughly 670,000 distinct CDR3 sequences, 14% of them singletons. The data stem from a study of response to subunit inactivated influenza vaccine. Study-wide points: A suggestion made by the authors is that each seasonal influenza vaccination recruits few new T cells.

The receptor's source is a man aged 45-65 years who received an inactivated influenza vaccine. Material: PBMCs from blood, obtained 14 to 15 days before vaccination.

The CDR3 sequence is CASSFGQAADTQYF. In DNA form, the CDR3 reads TGTGCCAGCAGCTTTGGACAGGCAGCAGATACGCAGTATTTT. The chain employs TRBV11-2 and TRBJ2-3; TRBD1 agrees at 7 bases. This CDR3 spans 14 amino acids. Germline V CDR1 and CDR2: SGHAT, FQNNGV. V shed 3 bases and J 4 bases; nucleotides not matched to a gene: 4.